The clone carrying this T cell receptor beta chain was seen at least ten times. As yet, its antigen is unknown. The record originates from a study of neurological immune-mediated disorders. General observations from the study: One related-CDR3 cluster, identified by phylogenetic grouping, held the repertoires of 18 of 34 multiple sclerosis patients and was a possible signature. No CDR3 amino acid sequences recurred among expanded clones across subjects, suggesting private repertoires in all groups.

This CDR3 is 14 amino acids long. Trimming stripped 4 bases from V and 0 bases from J, with 9 bases between. The germline CDR1 and CDR2 sequences are MNHEY and SVGEGT. TCRdb reprocessed the 5' RACE reads with MiXCR, giving one entry per CDR3 protein. The table includes 35,000 to 40,000 distinct CDR3 sequences, more than 2% detected once. Unsorted libraries were prepared from 2 million PBMCs that had been stored at -80 C. The sample consisted of PBMCs. V usage is TRBV6-2 or TRBV6-3 and J usage is TRBJ1-1, with D unresolved. This receptor was obtained from a man aged 50 to 59 with multiple sclerosis. CDR3 sequence reads: CASSSTYVNTEAFF. CDR3 sequence (DNA): TGTGCCAGCAGTTCGACCTACGTGAACACTGAAGCTTTCTTT.